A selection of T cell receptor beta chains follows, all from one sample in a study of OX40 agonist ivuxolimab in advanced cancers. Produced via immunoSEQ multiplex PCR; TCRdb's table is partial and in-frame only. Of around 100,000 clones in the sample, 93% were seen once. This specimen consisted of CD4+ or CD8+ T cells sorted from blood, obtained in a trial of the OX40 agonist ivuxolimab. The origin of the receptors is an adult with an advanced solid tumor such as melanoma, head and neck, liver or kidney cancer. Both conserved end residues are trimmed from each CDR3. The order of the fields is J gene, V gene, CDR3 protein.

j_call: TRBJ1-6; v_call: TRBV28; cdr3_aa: ASRRPRTGSSYNSPLH
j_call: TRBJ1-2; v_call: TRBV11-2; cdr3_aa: ASSGGYYGYT
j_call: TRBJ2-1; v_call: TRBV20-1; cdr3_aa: SASHEQF
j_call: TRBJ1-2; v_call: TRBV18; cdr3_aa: ASSPVAGFDYGYT
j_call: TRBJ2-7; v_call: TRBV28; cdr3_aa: ASSLFGTSSIDEQY
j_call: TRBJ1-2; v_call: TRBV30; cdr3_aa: AWSRDRPYGYT
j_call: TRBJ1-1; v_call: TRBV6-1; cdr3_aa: ASSESGRTEAF
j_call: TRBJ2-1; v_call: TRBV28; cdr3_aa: ASSLMASGDIYNEQF
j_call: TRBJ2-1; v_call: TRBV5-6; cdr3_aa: ASSLDLAGYNEQF
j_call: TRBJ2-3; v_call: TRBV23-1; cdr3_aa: ASSKIAERGYTDTQY
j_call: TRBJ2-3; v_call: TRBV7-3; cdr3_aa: ASSPGADGSTDTQY
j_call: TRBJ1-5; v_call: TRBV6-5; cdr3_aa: ASSYQGGSQPQH
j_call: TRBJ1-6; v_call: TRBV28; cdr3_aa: ASSTTLGPRSPLH
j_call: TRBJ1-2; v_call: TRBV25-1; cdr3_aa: ASSEYDQFGYT
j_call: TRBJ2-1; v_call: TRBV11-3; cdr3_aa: ASSLAPSSGLYSSYNEQF
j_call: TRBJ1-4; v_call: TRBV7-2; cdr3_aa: ASSLVSTTVYEKLF
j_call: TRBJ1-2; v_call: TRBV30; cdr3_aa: AAGEGGKGSRGYT
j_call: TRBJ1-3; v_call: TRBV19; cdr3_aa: ASNVQGAGNTIY
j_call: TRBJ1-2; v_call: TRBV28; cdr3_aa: ASSRRKAGTINYGYT
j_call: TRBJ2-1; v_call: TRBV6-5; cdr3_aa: ASRGNQNEQF
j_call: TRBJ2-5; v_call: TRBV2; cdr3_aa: ASTGTGETQY
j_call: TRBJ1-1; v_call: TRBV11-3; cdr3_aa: ASSPWRSQGQGFTEAF
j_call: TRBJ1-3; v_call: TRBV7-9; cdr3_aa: ASSFPGGSSGNTIY
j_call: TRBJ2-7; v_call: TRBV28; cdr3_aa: ASSFETGGRREQY
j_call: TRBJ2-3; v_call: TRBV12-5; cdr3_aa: ASGLGVSRARTDTQY
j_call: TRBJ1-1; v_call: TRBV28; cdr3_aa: ASSVQGAKTEAF
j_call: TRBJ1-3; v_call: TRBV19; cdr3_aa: ASSRQGGSSGNTIY
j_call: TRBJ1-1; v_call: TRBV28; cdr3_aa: ASSLVRARMNTEAF
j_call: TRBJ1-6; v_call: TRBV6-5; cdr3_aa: ASTSPFVHNSPLH
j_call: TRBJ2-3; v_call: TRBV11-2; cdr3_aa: ASSFFDTQY
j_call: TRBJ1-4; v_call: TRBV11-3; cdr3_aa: ASSLGTVTNEKLF
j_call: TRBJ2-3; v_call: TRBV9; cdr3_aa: ASSPQLTDTQY
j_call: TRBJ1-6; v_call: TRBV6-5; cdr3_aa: ASSYQGWDSPLH
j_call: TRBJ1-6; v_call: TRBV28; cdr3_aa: ASSGVNSPLH
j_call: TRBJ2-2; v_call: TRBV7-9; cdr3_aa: ASRPGTQNTGELF
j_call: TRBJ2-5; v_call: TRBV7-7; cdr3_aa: ASSLDGPETQY
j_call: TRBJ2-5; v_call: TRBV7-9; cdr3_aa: ASSFLEETQY
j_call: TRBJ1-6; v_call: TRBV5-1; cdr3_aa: ASSLETQGNSPLH
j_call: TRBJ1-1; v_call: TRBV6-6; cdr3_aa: ASSYSRRSGLAF
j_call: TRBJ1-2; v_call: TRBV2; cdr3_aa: ASRATVSNYGYT
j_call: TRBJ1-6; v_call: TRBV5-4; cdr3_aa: ASSIRTGGSYNSPLH
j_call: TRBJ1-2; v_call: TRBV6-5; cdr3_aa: ASSYGPGRLGYT
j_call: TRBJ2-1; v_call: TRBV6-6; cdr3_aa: ASSHRTSGSTDEQF
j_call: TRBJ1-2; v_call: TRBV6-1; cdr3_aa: ATLWGQGVGGYT
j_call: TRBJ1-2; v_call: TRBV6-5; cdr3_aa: ATMSTGSGYGYT
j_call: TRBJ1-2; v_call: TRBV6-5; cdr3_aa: ASSYIAQVRGYT
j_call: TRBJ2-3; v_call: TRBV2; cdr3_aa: ASSYHPGLAGTDTQY
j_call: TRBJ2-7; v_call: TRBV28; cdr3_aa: ASTQQGYEQY
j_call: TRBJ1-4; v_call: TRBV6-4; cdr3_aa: ASGFDRGTRANEKLF